This TCR beta chain comes out of a study of shared clonotypes between healthy human individuals. Study observations and caveats: Relative to clonotypes present in all four donors, those not shared had lower generation probabilities.

Genomic DNA per cell subset filled all wells of several immunoSEQ plates. TCRdb's copy holds only in-frame clones and misses some; the assay was immunoSEQ multiplex PCR. The data contain some 2,100,000 clones, nearly 97% of them singletons. CDR3 length: 14 amino acids. With 3 bases clipped from V and 5 bases from J, the junction kept 3 bases outside the gene matches. From germline, CDR1 is MNHEY and CDR2 SMNVEV (reference sequence). Of note for this clone: Its antigen remains unidentified.

Material for sequencing was naive CD4+ T cells sorted from blood. Documented subset: CD45RA+ positively selected. This chain uses TRBV27 with TRBJ1-5; 8 nucleotides align to TRBD1. The receptor was isolated from a man aged 18 to 29 in good health. The CDR3 is CASSFGQGDQPQHF. The CDR3 DNA reads as TGTGCCAGCAGTTTTGGACAGGGCGATCAGCCCCAGCATTTT.